The 28 T cell receptor beta chains in this list originate from one sample, sequenced in a study of shared clonotypes between healthy human individuals. Generated by immunoSEQ multiplex PCR, the TCRdb table keeps only in-frame clones and is missing some. The sample yields hundreds of thousands of clones, 95% to 96% seen once. CD8 cells classed as naive were CD45RO-negative and positively selected for CCR7, excluding terminally differentiated effector memory CD45RA+ cells. The sequencing sample was made of naive CD8+ T cells sorted from blood. The receptor source for this set is a woman in her 30s in good health.

The CDR3 protein is CASEMGVSGANVLTF. The DNA for the CDR3 is TGCGCCAGCGAAATGGGGGTCTCTGGGGCCAACGTCCTGACTTTC. V and J are TRBV4-1 and TRBJ2-6; D is possibly TRBD1 or TRBD2 (5 bases each). Germline V gene sequence: CDR1 MGHRA, CDR2 YSYEKL. V gave up 8 bases and J gave up 0 bases, with 11 bases separating them. CDR3 length: 15 amino acids.

V and J are TRBV7-2 and TRBJ2-5; no clear D. The CDR3 has 12 amino acids. CDR1 SGHTA and CDR2 FQGNSA come from the germline V gene. Between the trimmed V and J ends, which lost 5 bases and 5 bases, there was a span of 9 bases. Here the CDR3 reads CASSRLPETQYF. CDR3 bases: TGTGCCAGCAGCCGCCTCCCCGAGACCCAGTACTTC.

V is TRBV20-1 and J is TRBJ1-1; no clear D. This CDR3 is 11 amino acids long. The V gene's germline CDR1 is DFQATT and CDR2 SNEGSKA (reference sequence). V lost 3 bases, J lost 7 bases, and 9 bases lay in between. CDR3 amino acids: CSARAGFEAFF. In DNA, the CDR3 is TGCAGTGCTAGGGCGGGATTTGAAGCTTTCTTT.

This rearrangement joins TRBV9 to TRBJ2-1; D is unclear. The CDR3 extends over 13 amino acids. V gave up 2 bases and J gave up 6 bases, with 9 bases separating them. The germline gives CDR1 SGDLS, CDR2 YYNGEE. The CDR3 DNA reads as TGTGCCAGCAGCGTGGGATCTAGCAATGAGCAGTTCTTC. The encoded protein is CASSVGSSNEQFF.

Turning to this clone: The same CDR3 can be traced to other DNA sequences in this sample. J is TRBJ1-5 and V is TRBV5-4, with unresolved D. In germline, CDR1 is SGHNT, CDR2 YYREEE (reference sequence). The CDR3 extends over 12 amino acids. Trimming removed 0 bases at V and 3 bases at J, with 1 base between. CDR3: CASSLDNQPQHF. The CDR3 DNA follows: TGTGCCAGCAGCTTGGACAATCAGCCCCAGCATTTT.

CDR3 sequence (DNA): TGTGCCAGCAGCGTAGGTGGAGGCTGGACTAATGAAAAACTGTTTTTT. Protein sequence: CASSVGGGWTNEKLFF. The V and J genes are TRBV9 and TRBJ1-4; D ambiguous. Per germline, CDR1 SGDLS and CDR2 YYNGEE. This CDR3 has 16 residues. V lost 0 bases, J lost 2 bases, and 11 bases lay in between.

V is TRBV5-6 and J is TRBJ2-5; 13 bases match TRBD2. V shed 0 bases, J shed 5 bases, and the junction held 7 bases outside the gene matches. Germline V CDR1 and CDR2: SGHDT, YYEEEE. The CDR3 is made up of 17 amino acids. The CDR3 coding sequence is TGTGCCAGCAGCTTGGTAACTAGCGGGAGGGCCTGGGAGACCCAGTACTTC. It is translated as CASSLVTSGRAWETQYF.

This clone was recorded once. This sequence joins TRBV30 and TRBJ1-1; weak D call: TRBD1 (6 bases). This CDR3 region has 16 residues. CDR1 GTSNPN and CDR2 SVGIG come from the germline V gene (reference sequence). Deletions cut 1 base from V and 0 bases from J, with 15 bases between. CDR3 coding DNA: TGTGCCTGGAGTGAGGGGGGTCCGGATTTGAACACTGAAGCTTTCTTT. It encodes CAWSEGGPDLNTEAFF.

Turning to this clone: The same CDR3 arises from other DNA sequences in this sample as well. This rearrangement joins TRBV28 to TRBJ2-5, with D hard to call. CDR1 and CDR2 from the germline V gene are MDHEN and SYDVKM. The CDR3 length is 13 residues. Trimming pared 5 bases from V and 5 bases from J, leaving 12 bases between. CDR3 sequence reads: CASSPLVGETQYF. CDR3 DNA: TGTGCCAGCAGTCCGCTCGTCGGGGAGACCCAGTACTTC.

This chain connects TRBV13 to TRBJ2-7; no clear D gene. Trimming pared 4 bases from V and 0 bases from J, leaving 7 bases between. Germline-derived CDR1 and CDR2 are PRHDT and FYEKMQ (reference sequence). CDR3 size: 13 residues. The DNA for the CDR3 is TGTGCCAGCAGCTCCGCTAGCTCCTACGAGCAGTACTTC. Protein product: CASSSASSYEQYF.

This chain connects TRBV19 to TRBJ2-7; no firm D call. The ends were cut back, 5 bases at V and 4 bases at J, with 18 bases in the middle. This CDR3 has 15 residues. In germline, CDR1 is LNHDA, CDR2 SQIVND (reference sequence). CDR3 nucleotides: TGTGCCAGTAGTGATTGGTCGGGCCTTGGGTACGAGCAGTACTTC. It codes for CASSDWSGLGYEQYF.

The J gene is TRBJ2-1, the V gene TRBV28; the D is unclear. The CDR3 consists of 14 residues. Germline V CDR1 and CDR2: MDHEN, SYDVKM. V was clipped by 2 bases and J by 7 bases, with 12 bases between them. The CDR3 DNA sequence: TGTGCCAGCAGTTTAGTCAGTCTCGGGAATGAGCAGTTCTTC. This sequence encodes CASSLVSLGNEQFF.

The chain recombines TRBV7-8 with TRBJ2-2; D is unresolved. The V gene lost 2 bases and the J gene lost 3 bases, with 4 bases spanning the gap. The CDR3 extends over 13 amino acids. CDR1 is SGHVS and CDR2 is FQNEAQ in the germline V gene. CDR3 protein: CASSLSYTGELFF. The CDR3 DNA sequence: TGTGCCAGCAGCTTAAGTTACACCGGGGAGCTGTTTTTT.

The chain links TRBV19 to TRBJ2-2; possible D gene TRBD2, 6 bases. The CDR3 is 16 amino acids. Germline assignment: CDR1 LNHDA and CDR2 SQIVND (reference sequence). V was trimmed by 3 bases and J by 4 bases, leaving 15 bases between them. CDR3 region: CASSMSRRAFTGELFF. The CDR3, as DNA: TGTGCCAGTAGTATGTCTAGGAGGGCCTTCACCGGGGAGCTGTTTTTT.

The chain employs TRBV7-2 and TRBJ1-4; 8 positions match TRBD1. CDR1 and CDR2 (germline): SGHTA, FQGNSA. The CDR3 loop spans 16 amino acids. The V segment lost 5 bases and the J segment 8 bases; nucleotides outside the gene matches: 13. The CDR3 protein is CASSQDRDVGREKLFF. In DNA, the CDR3 is TGTGCCAGCAGCCAGGACAGGGACGTTGGCCGAGAAAAACTGTTTTTT.

The gene calls are TRBV13 and TRBJ2-5; D unresolved. CDR1 and CDR2 (germline): PRHDT, FYEKMQ (reference sequence). This CDR3 contains 12 residues. V was pared by 0 bases and J by 2 bases, with 1 base between. As DNA, the CDR3 is TGTGCCAGCAGCTTAGGGCAAGAGACCCAGTACTTC. Its protein product is CASSLGQETQYF. The full variable domain, its missing parts supplied by reference TRBV13 and TRBJ2-5, is AAGVIQSPRHLIKEKRETATLKCYPIPRHDTVYWYQQGPGQDPQFLISFYEKMQSDKGSIPDRFSAQQFSDYHSELNMSSLELGDSALYFCASSLGQETQYFGPGTRLLVL.

The V call is TRBV19, the J call TRBJ1-1; 7 nucleotides line up with TRBD1. This CDR3 has 16 amino acids. Losses at the gene ends were 5 bases for V and 5 bases for J; bases not matched to a gene: 14. The germline V gene has CDR1 LNHDA and CDR2 SQIVND (reference sequence). The CDR3 here is CASSPTRQGSWTEAFF. The CDR3 region has the DNA TGTGCCAGTAGTCCAACCCGACAGGGTAGTTGGACTGAAGCTTTCTTT.

The V gene is TRBV5-8, the J gene TRBJ2-3; possibly TRBD2 for D (5 bases). Germline CDR1 reads SGHTS; CDR2 reads YDEGEE. Trimming shortened V by 2 bases and J by 1 base, and 11 bases separated the two germline ends. There are 15 residues in the CDR3. CDR3 in DNA: TGTGCCAGCAGCTTCATGAGGGATCGCACAGATACGCAGTATTTT. Its protein product is CASSFMRDRTDTQYF.

This clone was picked up one time. The chain has TRBV5-1 and TRBJ2-1, with 7 bases fitting TRBD2. J lost 8 bases, V lost 2 bases, and 7 bases had no gene match. The CDR3 has 14 amino acids. CDR1 and CDR2 from the germline V gene are SGHRS and YFSETQ. The CDR3 reads CASSFTRLADEQFF. The CDR3 DNA reads as TGCGCCAGCAGCTTTACCCGCCTAGCGGATGAGCAGTTCTTC.

The chain links TRBV27 to TRBJ1-1; 9 bases fit TRBD1. This CDR3 spans 15 amino acids. Germline CDR1 MNHEY, CDR2 SMNVEV (reference sequence). V lost 5 bases, J lost 8 bases, and 12 bases stayed unmatched. CDR3 bases: TGTGCCAGCAGTACTACAGGGGGCGGTAAGGGAGAAGCTTTCTTT. Its protein is CASSTTGGGKGEAFF.

A single count supports this clone. This chain joins TRBV7-2 and TRBJ2-3; D gene uncertain. Germline CDR1 SGHTA, CDR2 FQGNSA. The CDR3 spans 13 residues. Trimming took off 3 bases at V and 2 bases at J, with 6 bases between the two ends. CDR3 nucleotide sequence: TGTGCCAGCAGCTTCTGGATCACAGATACGCAGTATTTT. Amino acids: CASSFWITDTQYF.

The V and J genes are TRBV9 and TRBJ1-2; possible D gene TRBD1, 6 bases. Between the trimmed V and J ends, which lost 3 bases and 2 bases, there was a span of 23 bases. The CDR3 contains 18 residues. CDR1 and CDR2 from the germline V gene are SGDLS and YYNGEE. For the CDR3, the DNA is TGTGCCAGCAGCGGAGGGGACTACACAGGGCGCCCAAACTATGGCTACACCTTC. It specifies CASSGGDYTGRPNYGYTF.

This clone was seen once. The rearrangement links TRBV27 to TRBJ2-1; 9 bases are shared with TRBD1. Germline assignment: CDR1 MNHEY and CDR2 SMNVEV (reference sequence). CDR3 length equals 15 residues. Losses at the gene ends were 5 bases for V and 4 bases for J; bases not matched to a gene: 6. CDR3 sequence: CASSASGQGYNEQFF. DNA of the CDR3: TGTGCCAGCAGTGCCTCGGGACAGGGATACAATGAGCAGTTCTTC.

Here the CDR3 reads CSTETGFGYTF. DNA for the CDR3: TGCAGCACCGAGACAGGGTTCGGCTACACCTTC. The V gene is TRBV29-1, the J gene TRBJ1-2, with TRBD1 matching 7 bases. After removal of 8 bases from V and 8 bases from J, the junction contained 8 bases not matched to a gene. Germline CDR1 and CDR2: SQVTM and ANQGSEA. CDR3 length: 11 residues.

The chain uses TRBV6-5 and TRBJ1-4; the D gene is possibly TRBD1 (6 bases). This CDR3 comprises 14 residues. In germline, CDR1 is MNHEY, CDR2 SVGAGI. Deletions cut 2 bases from V and 8 bases from J, with 12 bases between. CDR3 sequence: CASSYIGTSEKLFF. DNA of the CDR3: TGTGCCAGCAGTTACATCGGGACATCCGAAAAACTGTTTTTT.

The chain has TRBV5-1 and TRBJ2-1; D is perhaps TRBD1 (6 bases). The CDR3 covers 15 residues. CDR1 SGHRS and CDR2 YFSETQ come from the germline V gene. The V gene lost 0 bases and the J gene lost 6 bases, with 13 bases spanning the gap. This CDR3 is CASSLETGIPNEQFF. The CDR3 bases are TGCGCCAGCAGCTTGGAAACAGGGATCCCCAATGAGCAGTTCTTC.

The V gene is TRBV10-2, the J gene TRBJ1-1; D not resolved. This CDR3 has 12 residues. Trimming shortened V by 6 bases and J by 5 bases, and 10 bases separated the two germline ends. Germline V gives CDR1 WSHSY, CDR2 SAAADI. The CDR3 nucleotides are TGCGCCAGCAGGTCGCGAGGGACTGAAGCTTTCTTT. This translates into CASRSRGTEAFF.

V and J are TRBV19 and TRBJ1-5; tentative D call: TRBD1 (5 bases). Trimming shortened V by 5 bases and J by 4 bases, and 15 bases separated the two germline ends. CDR1 and CDR2 from the germline V gene are LNHDA and SQIVND (reference sequence). This CDR3 is 15 amino acids long. CDR3 bases: TGTGCCAGTAGTCCGGGGACGTTAGATAATCAGCCCCAGCATTTT. Translated: CASSPGTLDNQPQHF.